Listed below are T cell receptor beta chains from one sample, sequenced in a study of blood T cell repertoires in COVID-19. Method: immunoSEQ multiplex PCR; TCRdb's copy keeps in-frame clones and lacks some. The top ten hold about an eighth of the sample, which has over 110,000 clones, more than 60% seen once. The specimen was peripheral blood. Every receptor here comes from an elderly man with acute or convalescent COVID-19. CDR3s include the opening cysteine and the closing phenylalanine or tryptophan. D genes are given only for firm matches. Rows give clone size only sometimes, using once, few, many, or a class for an expanded clone.

clone size | D gene | J gene | V gene | CDR3 DNA | CDR3 protein
once | . | TRBJ2-1 | TRBV4-2 | TGTGCCAGCAGCCAAGTCGCTAGCGTAGAGCAGTTCTTC | CASSQVASVEQFF
. | TRBD1 | TRBJ2-7 | TRBV10-3 | TGTGCCATCAGTGCCGGGACAGGGGGCGAGCAGTACTTC | CAISAGTGGEQYF
. | TRBD1 | TRBJ2-3 | TRBV5-6 | TGTGCCAGCAGCCCAGGACAGGGAGCGAGGGCAGATACGCAGTATTTT | CASSPGQGARADTQYF
. | . | TRBJ1-2 | TRBV27 | TGTGCCAGCAGTTTATGGCGGGGGGCTTACTCTGGCTACACCTTC | CASSLWRGAYSGYTF
many | . | TRBJ1-4 | TRBV6-5 | TGTGCCAGCAGTTACGTAGGGGGTATAGGGGAAAAACTGTTTTTT | CASSYVGGIGEKLFF
. | . | TRBJ2-7 | TRBV5-1 | TGCGCCAGCAGCTTGGACACCCGGGTAAACCTCTACGAGCAGTACTTC | CASSLDTRVNLYEQYF
. | TRBD1 | TRBJ1-2 | TRBV3-1/TRBV3-2 | TGTGCCAGCAGGAACAGGGGGCCGAGTGGCTACACCTTC | CASRNRGPSGYTF
. | . | TRBJ2-1 | TRBV5-6 | TGTGCCAGCAGCTTGGAAGCAGGGACTAATGAGCAGTTCTTC | CASSLEAGTNEQFF
. | . | TRBJ1-1 | TRBV6-1 | TGTGCCAGCAGTGGCAGGGAGGTGGGGTTGAACACTGAAGCTTTCTTT | CASSGREVGLNTEAFF
. | . | TRBJ2-2 | TRBV2 | TGTGCCAGCGGGGGTGAAACAGGGTCTTGGGCCGGGGAGCTGTTTTTT | CASGGETGSWAGELFF
. | . | TRBJ2-2 | TRBV5-4 | TGTGCCAGCAGCAGGGAGCGCACCGGGGAGCTGTTTTTT | CASSRERTGELFF
. | . | TRBJ1-6 | TRBV7-3 | TGTGCCAGCAGCTTGGACACCCGGGGGGTTTCACCCCTCCACTTT | CASSLDTRGVSPLHF
once | . | TRBJ2-7 | TRBV6-2/TRBV6-3 | TGTGCCAGCAGTCTACAGGGTATCTCCTACGAGCAGTACTTC | CASSLQGISYEQYF
. | TRBD2 | TRBJ2-5 | TRBV7-2 | TGTGCCAGCAGGTCCAGCGGGGGACTCGGGGAGACCCAGTACTTC | CASRSSGGLGETQYF
. | . | TRBJ2-1 | TRBV9 | TGTGCCAGCAGCGTGAGTCAGGGTCTGGGCAATGAGCAGTTCTTC | CASSVSQGLGNEQFF
. | TRBD2 | TRBJ2-5 | TRBV15 | TGTGCCACCAGCCCCCGGACTAGCGGGGGGTTTGAGACCCAGTACTTC | CATSPRTSGGFETQYF
. | TRBD2 | TRBJ2-3 | TRBV5-1 | TGCGCCAGCAGCTTGGAGGGACTAGCGGGGGGGCCAGATACGCAGTATTTT | CASSLEGLAGGPDTQYF
. | TRBD1 | TRBJ1-2 | TRBV7-2 | TGTGCCAGCAGCTACACGGGACAGGGTGGGGGCTACACCTTC | CASSYTGQGGGYTF
once | . | TRBJ2-3 | TRBV12-3/TRBV12-4 | TGTGCCAGCAGCTATTACACAGATACGCAGTATTTT | CASSYYTDTQYF
. | TRBD1 | TRBJ1-5 | TRBV18 | TGTGCCAGCTCTTTTTTTCCGGGACAGTCCAATCAGCCCCAGCATTTT | CASSFFPGQSNQPQHF
. | TRBD1 | TRBJ2-7 | TRBV19 | TGTGCCAGTAGCCTGGGACAGGGGTTCTCCTACGAGCAGTACTTC | CASSLGQGFSYEQYF
. | . | TRBJ2-3 | TRBV5-1 | TGCGCCAGCAGATCGGCCGCGGACACAGATACGCAGTATTTT | CASRSAADTDTQYF
. | . | TRBJ1-4 | TRBV11-2 | TGTGCCAGCAGCCTGGACATGGAAGGGGAAAAACTGTTTTTT | CASSLDMEGEKLFF
once | TRBD1 | TRBJ1-1 | TRBV4-1 | TGCGCCAGCAGCCCGACAGGGGGCACTGAAGCTTTCTTT | CASSPTGGTEAFF
. | . | TRBJ2-1 | TRBV5-4 | TGTGCCAGCAGCTGGACACCTCAGGGTGAGCAGTTCTTC | CASSWTPQGEQFF
. | TRBD1 | TRBJ1-1 | TRBV18 | TGTGCCAGCTCACCGCAGCAGGGGGGCAACACTGAAGCTTTCTTT | CASSPQQGGNTEAFF
. | . | TRBJ2-1 | TRBV7-9 | TGTGCCAGCAGCTTAGCGGGGGGGCCGAATGAGCAGTTCTTC | CASSLAGGPNEQFF
many | TRBD1 | TRBJ1-1 | TRBV5-8 | TGTGCCAGCAGCTTCTATTCGGGGACAGGCCTGATAGGGACTGAAGCTTTCTTT | CASSFYSGTGLIGTEAFF
. | TRBD1 | TRBJ2-5 | TRBV29-1 | TGCAGCTCTAGGGACAGGGCCACACAAGAGACCCAGTACTTC | CSSRDRATQETQYF
. | TRBD2 | TRBJ2-5 | TRBV11-2 | TGTGCCAGCAGCTTGGGGGGGCAAGAGACCCAGTACTTC | CASSLGGQETQYF
. | TRBD1 | TRBJ1-6 | TRBV3-1/TRBV3-2 | TGTGCCAGCAACGACAGGGATTCACCCCTCCACTTT | CASNDRDSPLHF
. | TRBD1 | TRBJ1-4 | TRBV10-3 | TGTGCCATCAGTGGGACAGGGGCGGATACCAAAACTAATGAAAAACTGTTTTTT | CAISGTGADTKTNEKLFF
. | TRBD1 | TRBJ1-3 | TRBV3-1/TRBV3-2 | TGTGCCAGCAGCCCGGGACAGGCCGAGAACACCATATATTTT | CASSPGQAENTIYF
. | . | TRBJ1-1 | TRBV4-3 | TGCGCCAGCTCATTGAGGGCTCCGAGGGCAGGGAGGACCTCGGTGGTGAACACTGAAGCTTTCTTT | CASSLRAPRAGRTSVVNTEAFF
. | TRBD2 | TRBJ2-3 | TRBV28 | TGTGCCAGCAGTTTTCTTAGGGCTAGCGGGGGGTCGCAGTATTTT | CASSFLRASGGSQYF
. | TRBD1 | TRBJ2-1 | TRBV15 | TGTGCCACCAGCGGACAGGGAGACTACAATGAGCAGTTCTTC | CATSGQGDYNEQFF
few | . | TRBJ1-2 | TRBV5-5 | TGTGCCAGCAGCCCGGGAGAGGGCGTCTACTATGGCTACACCTTC | CASSPGEGVYYGYTF
. | TRBD1 | TRBJ2-1 | TRBV5-4 | TGTGCCAGCAGCTTGACAGGGGTTTACAATGAGCAGTTCTTC | CASSLTGVYNEQFF
. | . | TRBJ1-6 | TRBV7-2 | TGTGCCAGCAGCTTAGTTTCGGGGTTCGGTTCACCCCTCCACTTT | CASSLVSGFGSPLHF
. | . | TRBJ1-1 | TRBV12-3/TRBV12-4 | TGTGCCAGCAAACCTTCCTCGGGCACTGAAGCTTTCTTT | CASKPSSGTEAFF
. | . | TRBJ2-7 | TRBV6-6 | TGTGCCAGCAGTCCTGCGGACAGTCCCTACGAGCAGTACTTC | CASSPADSPYEQYF
. | . | TRBJ2-7 | TRBV5-1 | TGCGCCAGCAGCTTGGAGGCGGCCTACGAGCAGTACTTC | CASSLEAAYEQYF
. | . | TRBJ1-1 | TRBV19 | TGTGCCAGTAGCCGCGGGACGGTGAACACTGAAGCTTTCTTT | CASSRGTVNTEAFF
. | . | TRBJ2-7 | TRBV7-2 | TGTGCCAGCAGCATCCGCGGGACAGATCTCTACGAGCAGTACTTC | CASSIRGTDLYEQYF
. | TRBD1 | TRBJ1-2 | TRBV10-2 | TGCGCCACCAGAACATCGGACAGGGGGCTTCATTATGGCTACACCTTC | CATRTSDRGLHYGYTF
. | . | TRBJ1-1 | TRBV5-1 | TGCGCCAGCAGTCGACAGTCCATGAACACTGAAGCTTTCTTT | CASSRQSMNTEAFF
. | TRBD1 | TRBJ2-7 | TRBV4-2 | TGTGCCAATACATTACAGGGGAGCCACGAGCAGTACTTC | CANTLQGSHEQYF
. | TRBD2 | TRBJ2-3 | TRBV3-1/TRBV3-2 | TGTGCCAGCAGCCATGGGACTAGCGGGACCAGGACAGATACGCAGTATTTT | CASSHGTSGTRTDTQYF
few | TRBD2 | TRBJ2-7 | TRBV19 | TGTGCCAGAAAGCGGGGGCCGATCTACGAGCAGTACTTC | CARKRGPIYEQYF
. | TRBD2 | TRBJ2-7 | TRBV6-5 | TGTGCCAGAAAGCAGACTAGCGCTTTCTCCTACGAGCAGTACTTC | CARKQTSAFSYEQYF
. | TRBD2 | TRBJ2-7 | TRBV5-8 | TGTGCCAGCAGTGCTCCAGCGGGGACCCGGGACGAGCAGTACTTC | CASSAPAGTRDEQYF
. | . | TRBJ2-7 | TRBV6-2/TRBV6-3 | TGTGCCAGCAGTTCCCTCTACGAGCAGTACTTC | CASSSLYEQYF
. | TRBD2 | TRBJ2-3 | TRBV24-1 | TGTGCCACCAGTGATCGCCTAGCGGGGACCTCACCAGATACGCAGTATTTT | CATSDRLAGTSPDTQYF
few | TRBD2 | TRBJ2-5 | TRBV6-2/TRBV6-3 | TGTGCCAGCAGTTACGGGCTAGCGGGCGAGGGGGAGACCCAGTACTTC | CASSYGLAGEGETQYF
. | TRBD1 | TRBJ2-7 | TRBV5-4 | TGTGCCAGCAGCTTGGGCAGGGGACAGGGGCCCTACGAGCAGTACTTC | CASSLGRGQGPYEQYF
. | . | TRBJ2-1 | TRBV7-2 | TGTGCCAGCACCTTAACCCGGGGCAATGAGCAGTTCTTC | CASTLTRGNEQFF
few | . | TRBJ2-2 | TRBV9 | TGTGCCAGCAGCGCAGGGGACGGGGAGCTGTTTTTT | CASSAGDGELFF
. | . | TRBJ1-1 | TRBV10-3 | TGTGCCACAGGGGACGGGGCCAATATGAACACTGAAGCTTTCTTT | CATGDGANMNTEAFF
. | TRBD1 | TRBJ1-4 | TRBV30 | TGTGCCTGGGACGACAGGGATCAAGATGAAAAACTGTTTTTT | CAWDDRDQDEKLFF